A single TCR beta chain is shown here with its context. Antigen: not known. Trimming removed 1 base at V and 0 bases at J, with 10 bases between. Germline CDR1 is LNHDA and CDR2 is SQIVND (reference sequence). CDR3 size: 16 residues. These data originate in a study of cytomegalovirus exposure and HLA in healthy donors. The wider study: A data release that came early held roughly 85 million unique TCRs from HLA-typed donors.

Study results and caveats: What a later analysis reportedly showed was that an Asian-associated ancestry cluster had fewer N-insertions than the approximately 700-donor mean. Sequencing probably produced one cluster of sequence variants that were highly shared.

Use of 60 Vbeta and 13 Jbeta primers characterized the PCR. Per the authors' pipeline: Per a later analysis, the number of unique TCR beta chains was 75 million to 90 million, of which some 9.9 million were shared. TCRdb keeps only in-frame clones here, not all; method: immunoSEQ multiplex PCR. V and J calls and clone size are those listed in that table; D and trimming were worked out from the DNA. Altogether 100,000 or so clones are present, 77% being singletons, with the ten largest covering 11%. What was sequenced was PBMCs. The source of this sequence is a man aged 40-49 years in good health and CMV-seropositive. This rearrangement joins TRBV19 to TRBJ2-1; D remains ambiguous. The CDR3 DNA is TGTGCCAGTAGTATAGTCGCGTTGAGCTCCTACAATGAGCAGTTCTTC. The encoded protein is CASSIVALSSYNEQFF.